The 12 T cell receptor beta chains below come from one sample, sequenced in a study of cytomegalovirus exposure and HLA in healthy donors. This PCR relied on a set of 60 Vbeta primers and 13 Jbeta primers. The repertoire was sequenced with immunoSEQ multiplex PCR; TCRdb's copy has only in-frame clones and lacks some. The sample has roughly 190,000 clones; about four fifths are singletons. Sequencing was done on a sample of PBMCs. The receptors were gathered from a woman between 50 and 59 years old in good health and CMV-seropositive.

J is TRBJ2-7 and V is TRBV7-9; a possible D gene is TRBD1 (5 bases). Germline loops: CDR1 SEHNR, CDR2 FQNEAQ (reference sequence). Trimming took 3 bases from V and 2 from J, leaving 14 bases between them. The CDR3 extends over 15 amino acids. CDR3 sequence (DNA): TGTGCCAGCAGCTTGAGTGAAACAGGACCCTACGAGCAGTACTTC. Protein: CASSLSETGPYEQYF. Combining the CDR3 with reference TRBV7-9 and TRBJ2-7 gives the whole variable domain DTGVSQNPRHKITKRGQNVTFRCDPISEHNRLYWYRQTLGQGPEFLTYFQNEAQLEKSRLLSDRFSAERPKGSFSTLEIQRTEQGDSAMYLCASSLSETGPYEQYFGPGTRLTVT.

The chain employs TRBV6-1 and TRBJ2-7; TRBD1 agrees at 7 bases. CDR3 length equals 13 residues. The V and J ends lost 6 bases and 2 bases, in that order; junction bases with no gene match: 4. Germline V gene sequence: CDR1 MNHNS, CDR2 SASEGT. Here the CDR3 DNA reads TGTGCCAGCAGGGTCACAGGGGCCTACGAGCAGTACTTC. Protein sequence: CASRVTGAYEQYF.

CDR3: CAIRGTALTGELFF. The CDR3 bases are TGTGCCATCAGGGGGACAGCGCTGACCGGGGAGCTGTTTTTT. The rearrangement links TRBV10-3 to TRBJ2-2; TRBD1 matches 7 bases. The CDR3 is 14 residues long. V gave up 6 bases and J gave up 5 bases; unmatched junction bases: 6. Germline V gene lookup returns CDR1 ENHRY and CDR2 SYGVKD.

The V gene is TRBV2, the J gene TRBJ2-7, with D possibly TRBD2 on 6 matching bases. CDR3 length: 14 residues. Germline V lookup: CDR1 SNHLY, CDR2 FYNNEI. Trimming cost V 6 bases and J 5 bases, with 17 bases left between them. Written as DNA, the CDR3 is TGTGCCAGCAGACAGGACGGGGGATGGGACGAGCAGTACTTC. Translation: CASRQDGGWDEQYF.

Here the CDR3 reads CASSAQPTGYNQPQHF. The CDR3 DNA sequence: TGTGCCAGCAGCGCACAGCCGACAGGGTACAATCAGCCCCAGCATTTT. V gene TRBV7-2 combines with J gene TRBJ1-5, with 7 positions matching TRBD1. The J segment lost 3 bases and the V segment lost 5 bases, leaving 10 bases of the junction unmatched. Germline V gene data show CDR1 as SGHTA and CDR2 as FQGNSA. CDR3 size: 16 residues.

V usage is TRBV11-2 and J usage is TRBJ2-3; 10 bases fit TRBD2. V dropped 0 bases and J dropped 5; count of bases not matched to a gene: 2. The CDR3 is made up of 15 amino acids. Germline loops: CDR1 SGHAT, CDR2 FQNNGV. CDR3 sequence: CASSLDLAGVDTQYF. The CDR3 DNA follows: TGTGCCAGCAGCTTAGATCTAGCGGGGGTAGATACGCAGTATTTT.

The J gene is TRBJ2-4, the V gene TRBV28; D unclear. The CDR3 is 14 residues long. Trimming took 2 bases from V and 7 from J, leaving 12 bases between them. Looked up from germline, CDR1 is MDHEN and CDR2 is SYDVKM. CDR3 loop: CASSLTSGVNIQYF. CDR3 nucleotide sequence: TGTGCCAGCAGTTTAACATCCGGAGTGAACATTCAGTACTTC.

This clone was found a few times. V gene TRBV11-2 combines with J gene TRBJ2-7; 7 bases agree with TRBD1. CDR3 length: 15 residues. Germline-derived CDR1 and CDR2 are SGHAT and FQNNGV. J lost 0 bases, V lost 6 bases, and 8 bases had no gene match. CDR3 in amino acids: CASSFTGVASYEQYF. Written as DNA, the CDR3 is TGTGCCAGCAGTTTCACAGGGGTGGCCTCCTACGAGCAGTACTTC. Supplemented by reference TRBV11-2 and TRBJ2-7, the full variable domain reads EAGVAQSPRYKIIEKRQSVAFWCNPISGHATLYWYQQILGQGPKLLIQFQNNGVVDDSQLPKDRFSAERLKGVDSTLKIQPAKLEDSAVYLCASSFTGVASYEQYFGPGTRLTVT.

The chain is built from TRBV2 and TRBJ2-5; possible D gene TRBD1, 6 bases. This CDR3 has 17 residues. Germline CDR1 SNHLY, CDR2 FYNNEI. Trimming left V 1 base short and J 7 bases short, with 22 bases between. The CDR3 sequence: CASSEGGTQGFVWTQYF. The CDR3 nucleotides are TGTGCCAGCAGTGAAGGTGGTACACAGGGATTTGTTTGGACCCAGTACTTC.

V is TRBV7-3 and J is TRBJ2-5, with D perhaps TRBD2 (6 bases). The V gene lost 5 bases and the J gene lost 5 bases, with 15 bases spanning the gap. CDR3 length: 14 amino acids. From germline, CDR1 is SGHTA and CDR2 FQGTGA. The CDR3 spells CASSPAGGVETQYF. The CDR3 DNA follows: TGTGCCAGCAGCCCCGCCGGAGGGGTTGAGACCCAGTACTTC.

V usage is TRBV9 and J usage is TRBJ2-3; D perhaps matches TRBD2 (6 bases). The germline V gene has CDR1 SGDLS and CDR2 YYNGEE. V was clipped by 8 bases and J by 2 bases, with 15 bases between them. The CDR3 totals 14 residues. Here the CDR3 DNA reads TGTGCCAGTCAACCGGGGGTTCTCACAGATACGCAGTATTTT. Protein sequence: CASQPGVLTDTQYF.

The J gene is TRBJ2-7, the V gene TRBV2; 12 bases map to TRBD1. CDR1 is SNHLY and CDR2 is FYNNEI in the germline V gene. The length of the CDR3 is 14 residues. V lost 8 bases to trimming and J lost 6 bases; unmatched junction nucleotides: 8. CDR3 coding DNA: TGTGCCAGCCGACTGGGACAGGGGGCGCGCGAGCAGTACTTC. Translated, it gives CASRLGQGAREQYF.